These T cell receptor beta chains were read from a single sample in a study of T cells after yellow fever vaccination. TCRdb redid the calling of the 5' RACE reads with MiXCR, one entry per CDR3 protein. This sample yields hundreds of thousands of distinct CDR3 sequences, of which roughly 6.1% are seen a single time; 15% belongs to the top ten. Sequenced here: PBMCs, sampled 5 days after the yellow fever booster vaccination. These receptors all come from a man younger than 45 who received the YFV17D yellow fever vaccine. Each CDR3 is given with its conserved first and last residue. The D gene is left open where the match is weak. Where a row states a size, it is once, few, many or the class of an expanded clone; other rows omit it.

D gene	V gene	J gene	clone size	CDR3 DNA	CDR3 protein
-	TRBV30	TRBJ2-7	-	TGTGCCTGGACCCCGGGGACGACACACGGCGCGCAGTACTTC	CAWTPGTTHGAQYF
-	TRBV7-2	TRBJ2-1	many	TGTGCCAGCAGCCCTTCCCCCGGGACTGCTCAGTTCTTC	CASSPSPGTAQFF
-	TRBV7-9	TRBJ2-7	-	TGTGCCAGCAGCCCCGGGAGAAGCGGAGCAGAGCAGTACTTC	CASSPGRSGAEQYF
TRBD2	TRBV5-1	TRBJ2-7	many	TGCGCCAGCAGCCGCGGACTAGCGGGCGCCTACGAGCAGTACTTC	CASSRGLAGAYEQYF
-	TRBV21-1	TRBJ2-7	many	TGTGCCAGCACTTCATCCGGGACAGGGTCAATCTACGAGCAGTACTTC	CASTSSGTGSIYEQYF
TRBD1	TRBV7-2	TRBJ2-1	-	TGTGCCAGCAGACGACAGCCGGGACAGGGGGCCAATGAGCAGTTCTTC	CASRRQPGQGANEQFF
-	TRBV20-1	TRBJ1-4	-	TGCAGTGCTCTCCCCCCCACAGATGAAAAACTGTTTTTT	CSALPPTDEKLFF
-	TRBV29-1	TRBJ2-3	many	TGCAGCTCGCGACTGAGATCCACAGATACGCAGTATTTT	CSSRLRSTDTQYF
-	TRBV30	TRBJ2-3	few	TGTGCCTGGAGTGGGGGGGCAGGGCCAGATACGCAGTATTTT	CAWSGGAGPDTQYF
TRBD2	TRBV27	TRBJ2-3	few	TGTGCCAGCCGGACAGGGCCGACTAGCGGGAGTTATCCAGATACGCAGTATTTT	CASRTGPTSGSYPDTQYF
TRBD1	TRBV5-1	TRBJ2-1	few	TGCGCCAGCAGACAGGACAGGGCTTACAATGAGCAGTTCTTC	CASRQDRAYNEQFF
-	TRBV20-1	TRBJ2-5	many	TGCAGTGCCTCCCGCGGCGGGGCAGGAGAGACCCAGTACTTC	CSASRGGAGETQYF
-	TRBV30	TRBJ2-7	few	TGTGCCTGGAGTGGAGACAGCTACTACGAGCAGTACTTC	CAWSGDSYYEQYF
TRBD2	TRBV29-1	TRBJ2-7	-	TGCAGCGTTGATAGGGTCGGGGGGGACGAGCAGTACTTC	CSVDRVGGDEQYF
TRBD2	TRBV29-1	TRBJ2-7	few	TGCAGCGTCCTGAGGACTAGCGCCTCCACCATGGGCGAGCAGTACTTC	CSVLRTSASTMGEQYF
-	TRBV6-2/TRBV6-3	TRBJ2-5	few	TGTGCCAGCAAAACCCCGGGACTCCGCCAGACCCAGTACTTC	CASKTPGLRQTQYF
TRBD1	TRBV6-2/TRBV6-3	TRBJ1-1	many	TGTGCCAGCAGAAGACAGGGACGGACTGAAGCTTTCTTT	CASRRQGRTEAFF
-	TRBV9	TRBJ2-1	many	TGTGCCAGCAGCGTAGACGCCTCCCGGGTTCCTGAGCAGTTCTTC	CASSVDASRVPEQFF
-	TRBV28	TRBJ1-1	many	TGTGCCAGCAGTTCTCCCGCGGGTGAAGCTTTCTTT	CASSSPAGEAFF
TRBD2	TRBV20-1	TRBJ2-1	few	TGCAGTGCTACGACTAGCGGGAGGGCCCGTGAGCAGTTCTTC	CSATTSGRAREQFF
-	TRBV4-3	TRBJ1-5	few	TGCGCCAGCAGCTATGGCCCTCAGGGTCAGCCCCAGCATTTT	CASSYGPQGQPQHF
TRBD1	TRBV6-1	TRBJ1-2	few	TGTGCCAGCAGAGGCACAGGGGGGAAAAAAAGGGACTATGGCTACACCTTC	CASRGTGGKKRDYGYTF
TRBD1	TRBV10-3	TRBJ1-1	-	TGTGCCATCAGTGTCCAGGGGGCGAACACTGAAGCTTTCTTT	CAISVQGANTEAFF
-	TRBV7-9	TRBJ1-2	many	TGTGCCAGCAGCGAAACAGTGAACTATGGCTACACCTTC	CASSETVNYGYTF
-	TRBV12-3/TRBV12-4	TRBJ1-2	-	TGTGCCAGCGCGAGCAGGGAGATCTATGGCTACACCTTC	CASASREIYGYTF
-	TRBV5-8	TRBJ2-7	many	TGTGCCAGCAGCCGCAGGGGGGGCGGCTACGAGCAGTACTTC	CASSRRGGGYEQYF
-	TRBV7-2	TRBJ2-5	few	TGTGCCAGCAGCTTAGTGTGGCGGCAAGATCGGGAGACCCAGTACTTC	CASSLVWRQDRETQYF
TRBD2	TRBV20-1	TRBJ2-7	-	TGCAGTGCTAGAGATTGGGACGCTAGCGGGGACGAGCAGTACTTC	CSARDWDASGDEQYF
TRBD2	TRBV2	TRBJ2-7	-	TGTGCCAGCAATCTAGGACTAGCCACCTACGAGCAGTACTTC	CASNLGLATYEQYF
-	TRBV4-3	TRBJ2-1	-	TGCGCCAGCAGCCAAGAGTATTTGGATCAGCAGTTCTTC	CASSQEYLDQQFF
TRBD2	TRBV20-1	TRBJ2-1	many	TGCAGTGCTAGCCCTAGGGGACTAGCGATTGAGCAGTTCTTC	CSASPRGLAIEQFF
TRBD2	TRBV19	TRBJ2-5	few	TGTGCCAGTAGTATAACCCCCTGGACTAGCGGAAGACAAGAGACCCAGTACTTC	CASSITPWTSGRQETQYF
-	TRBV18	TRBJ2-2	few	TGTGCCAGCTCACCTGAGGCGGACACCGGGGAGCTGTTTTTT	CASSPEADTGELFF
TRBD1	TRBV24-1	TRBJ2-3	few	TGTGCCACCAGTGACTCCCCAGACAGGGCACCCACAGATACGCAGTATTTT	CATSDSPDRAPTDTQYF
-	TRBV7-9	TRBJ2-3	many	TGTGCCAGCAGCTTACAGGGTCGAGATACGCAGTATTTT	CASSLQGRDTQYF
TRBD2	TRBV5-1	TRBJ2-7	many	TGCGCCAGCAGCGGGGGGACTAGCGGGATTGCCCCCCACTACGAGCAGTACTTC	CASSGGTSGIAPHYEQYF
-	TRBV6-5	TRBJ2-7	-	TGTGCCAGCACCGGACTAAAAGAGCAGTACTTC	CASTGLKEQYF
-	TRBV6-5	TRBJ1-1	few	TGTGCCAGCAGTTACAATCAAGGCACTGAAGCTTTCTTT	CASSYNQGTEAFF
TRBD2	TRBV3-1	TRBJ2-4	few	TGTGCCAGCAGCCAAGAGGGACTAGCGGACATTCAGTACTTC	CASSQEGLADIQYF
-	TRBV5-1	TRBJ2-7	few	TGCGCCAGCAGCTACACTGGAGGGGATGGCGAGCAGTACTTC	CASSYTGGDGEQYF
-	TRBV7-2	TRBJ2-3	many	TGTGCCAGCAGCTTAGTACAGGGAAACACAGATACGCAGTATTTT	CASSLVQGNTDTQYF
TRBD2	TRBV4-3	TRBJ2-7	few	TGCGCCAGCAGCCAAGATTCGAAAGCGGGAGGCTACGAGCAGTACTTC	CASSQDSKAGGYEQYF
TRBD2	TRBV5-1	TRBJ2-1	many	TGCGCCAGCAGCTCGCCCCGCATGCGGGGGAACTTCTACAATGAGCAGTTCTTC	CASSSPRMRGNFYNEQFF
TRBD2	TRBV30	TRBJ2-1	few	TGTGCCTGGAGTCCAACCGGGACTAGCGGGAGCCATGAGCAGTTCTTC	CAWSPTGTSGSHEQFF
-	TRBV30	TRBJ2-7	-	TGTGCCTGGAGTGAGTATGGACTCTACGAGCAGTACTTC	CAWSEYGLYEQYF
TRBD1	TRBV11-2	TRBJ2-1	few	TGTGCCAGCAGCTTCCTTACGGGACAGTACAATGAGCAGTTCTTC	CASSFLTGQYNEQFF
-	TRBV4-3	TRBJ2-7	-	TGCGCCAGCAGCCAGGAAACCGGGACTTTTGTCTACGAGCAGTACTTC	CASSQETGTFVYEQYF
TRBD2	TRBV5-6	TRBJ2-7	-	TGTGCCAGCAGCTTGGTAAGCGGGAGAGGCGAGCAGTACTTC	CASSLVSGRGEQYF
TRBD1	TRBV10-3	TRBJ2-5	-	TGTGCCACAGCAGGGGGCGTCCAAGAGACCCAGTACTTC	CATAGGVQETQYF
TRBD1	TRBV12-3/TRBV12-4	TRBJ1-2	-	TGTGCCAGCAGGCAGGGGACAGGGACCTATGGCTACACCTTC	CASRQGTGTYGYTF
-	TRBV27	TRBJ1-5	few	TGTGCCAGCAGTTCAAGTCAGAATCAGCCCCAGCATTTT	CASSSSQNQPQHF
-	TRBV5-1	TRBJ1-5	many	TGCGCCAGCAGCCCGGGGGGTAGCAATCAGCCCCAGCATTTT	CASSPGGSNQPQHF